Described below is a single T cell receptor (beta chain) sequence and its context. Its antigen is unidentified. The PCR had 60 Vbeta and 13 Jbeta primers. This table comes from immunoSEQ multiplex PCR, and its TCRdb copy is limited to in-frame clones, with some not included. The table lists about 32,000 clones, with 4.5% to 5.5% in the top ten. This entry belongs to a study of cytomegalovirus exposure and HLA in healthy donors. Study in general: Prior work identified 95 million to 120 million unique TCR beta sequences in 150 million to 200 million T cells.

Overall study findings and caveats: In an earlier analysis, productive rearrangement rates for most beta V segments clustered near 87% or 30%.

Every donor was a healthy person donating bone marrow. Germline CDR1 reads LNHDA; CDR2 reads SQIVND (reference sequence). The CDR3 is 14 residues long. J was trimmed by 7 bases and V by 3 bases; bases with no gene match: 5. The receptor comes from a female donor in good health and CMV-seronegative. The chain has TRBV19 and TRBJ1-4; 7 bases align to TRBD1. The sequenced sample was PBMCs. The CDR3 DNA sequence: TGTGCCAGTAGTATGGGGACAGTTCGTGAAAAACTGTTTTTT. It codes for CASSMGTVREKLFF.